Included here is one T cell receptor beta chain sequence, with context. This sample was taken from a study of control samples from healthy donors and cancer patients. Generated by immunoSEQ multiplex PCR, the TCRdb table keeps only in-frame clones and is missing some. This table has around 110,000 clones, about 93% appearing once. Germline CDR1 reads KGHDR; CDR2 reads SFDVKD. V was clipped by 5 bases and J by 8 bases; unmatched bases: 10. The CDR3 is 14 residues long. This TCR was sampled from a man aged 25 to 45 in good health. The sample taken for sequencing was blood. The rearrangement uses TRBV24-1 and TRBJ1-2; 7 bases agree with TRBD1. The CDR3 sequence: CATSGTGELDGYTF. CDR3 nucleotide sequence: TGTGCCACCAGTGGTACAGGGGAATTGGACGGCTACACCTTC.